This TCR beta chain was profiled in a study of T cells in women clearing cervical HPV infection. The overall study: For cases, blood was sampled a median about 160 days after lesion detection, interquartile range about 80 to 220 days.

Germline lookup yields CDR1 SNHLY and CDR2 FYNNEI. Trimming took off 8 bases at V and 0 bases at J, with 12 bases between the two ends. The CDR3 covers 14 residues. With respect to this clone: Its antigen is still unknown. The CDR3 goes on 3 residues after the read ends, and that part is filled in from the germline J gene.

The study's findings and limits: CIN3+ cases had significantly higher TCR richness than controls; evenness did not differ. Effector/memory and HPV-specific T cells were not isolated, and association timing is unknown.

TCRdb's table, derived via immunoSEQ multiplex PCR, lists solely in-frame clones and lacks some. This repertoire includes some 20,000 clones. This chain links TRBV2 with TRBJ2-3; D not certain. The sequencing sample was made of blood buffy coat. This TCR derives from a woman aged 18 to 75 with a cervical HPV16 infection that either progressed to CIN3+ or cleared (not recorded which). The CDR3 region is CASGREASTDTQYF. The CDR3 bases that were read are TGTGCCAGCGGGCGAGAAGCTAGCACAGATACG.